These 8 T cell receptor beta chains share one sample of origin, sequenced in a study of shared clonotypes between healthy human individuals. The naive CD8 fraction comprised CD45RO-negative cells positively selected for CCR7 and excluded terminally differentiated effector memory CD45RA+ cells. Assay: immunoSEQ multiplex PCR; the TCRdb copy retains only in-frame clones and omits some. The table includes about 2 million clones, 85% to 95% detected once. The sequencing sample was made of naive CD8+ T cells sorted from blood. The receptors shown here come from a young man in good health.

This chain connects TRBV29-1 to TRBJ2-1; D remains unclear. Looked up from germline, CDR1 is SQVTM and CDR2 is ANQGSEA. There are 14 residues in the CDR3. V was shortened by 0 bases and J by 6 bases, with 12 bases between the two germline ends. Here the CDR3 reads CSVEETVRFNEQFF. The CDR3 DNA follows: TGCAGCGTTGAAGAGACGGTCCGATTCAATGAGCAGTTCTTC.

Concerning this clone itself: This CDR3 is also generated by other DNA sequences in the sample. V gene TRBV27 combines with J gene TRBJ2-7; perhaps TRBD1 as D (5 bases). This CDR3 is 16 amino acids long. V lost 3 bases and J 0 bases, leaving 15 bases between the germline ends. Germline assignment: CDR1 MNHEY and CDR2 SMNVEV (reference sequence). CDR3 region: CASSFSMGPSSYEQYF. CDR3 nucleotides: TGTGCCAGCAGTTTCAGCATGGGGCCAAGCTCCTACGAGCAGTACTTC.

The chain carries TRBV5-1 and TRBJ2-3; TRBD2 is a possible D gene (7 bases). Trimming left V 0 bases short and J 1 base short, with 18 bases between. CDR1 and CDR2 (germline): SGHRS, YFSETQ. The CDR3 is made up of 18 amino acids. The CDR3 region is CASSLAGGELFGTDTQYF. CDR3 sequence (DNA): TGCGCCAGCAGCTTGGCGGGGGGCGAGTTGTTTGGCACAGATACGCAGTATTTT.

The chain combines TRBV28 with TRBJ2-3, with 7 bases lining up with TRBD2. This CDR3 has 14 residues. Germline V CDR1 and CDR2: MDHEN, SYDVKM. V was clipped by 5 bases and J by 2 bases; unmatched bases: 4. The CDR3 DNA follows: TGTGCCAGCAGTCAGCGGGGCCTCACAGATACGCAGTATTTT. As protein: CASSQRGLTDTQYF.

This clone was observed once. This rearrangement joins TRBV5-4 to TRBJ2-5; D gene ambiguous. Trimming shortened V by 6 bases and J by 4 bases, and 13 bases separated the two germline ends. The germline gives CDR1 SGHNT, CDR2 YYREEE (reference sequence). This CDR3 is built from 13 residues. CDR3 DNA: TGTGCCAGCAACCCCCGAGAAGGAGAGACCCAGTACTTC. As protein: CASNPREGETQYF. The whole variable domain, remainder taken from reference TRBV5-4 and TRBJ2-5, is ETGVTQSPTHLIKTRGQQVTLRCSSQSGHNTVSWYQQALGQGPQFIFQYYREEENGRGNFPPRFSGLQFPNYSSELNVNALELDDSALYLCASNPREGETQYFGPGTRLLVL.

The chain recombines TRBV6-5 with TRBJ1-1, with 9 nucleotides matching TRBD1. Germline CDR1 and CDR2: MNHEY and SVGAGI. J was trimmed by 3 bases and V by 2 bases; bases with no gene match: 4. The CDR3 runs to 15 residues. The CDR3 here is CASSYIRDRDTEAFF. The CDR3 region has the DNA TGTGCCAGCAGTTACATCCGGGACAGGGACACTGAAGCTTTCTTT.

This rearrangement joins TRBV4-3 to TRBJ1-1; TRBD1 aligns across 10 bases. Germline V lookup: CDR1 LGHNA, CDR2 YSLEER. Trimming removed 4 bases from V and 3 bases from J; junction bases left unmatched: 14. This CDR3 contains 18 residues. CDR3 DNA: TGCGCCAGCAGCCCAAATCCCGGGACAGGGGCCGATTACACTGAAGCTTTCTTT. Its protein product is CASSPNPGTGADYTEAFF.

V is TRBV11-3 and J is TRBJ1-1; D unresolved. The CDR3 has 13 amino acids. The V end lost 1 base, the J end lost 0 bases, and 3 bases lay between the germline ends. CDR1 is SGHNT and CDR2 is YENEEA in the germline V gene. CDR3 region: CASSLGMNTEAFF. CDR3 sequence (DNA): TGTGCCAGCAGCTTAGGGATGAACACTGAAGCTTTCTTT.